Presented here are 5 T cell receptor beta chains from one specimen sequenced in a study of cytomegalovirus exposure and HLA in healthy donors. 13 Jbeta primers and 60 Vbeta primers were used for the PCR. Profiling relied on immunoSEQ multiplex PCR, and the TCRdb table lists in-frame clones only, not all of them. The sample yields more than 95,000 clones, roughly a tenth seen once. Sequencing was carried out using PBMCs. The receptors stem from a woman younger than 30 in good health and CMV-seropositive.

CDR3 bases: TGTGCCAGCAGCGTAGAGCGGGAGGGCCAATTGGATGAGCAGTTCTTC. Amino acid sequence: CASSVEREGQLDEQFF. The rearrangement links TRBV9 to TRBJ2-1; 10 positions match TRBD2. With 0 bases clipped from V and 8 bases from J, the junction kept 8 bases outside the gene matches. Germline-derived CDR1 and CDR2 are SGDLS and YYNGEE. The length of the CDR3 is 16 residues.

This clone was counted a few times. The J gene is TRBJ2-2, the V gene TRBV5-1, with 8 positions matching TRBD1. Germline values: CDR1 SGHRS, CDR2 YFSETQ. This CDR3 spans 16 amino acids. J gave up 6 bases and V 2 bases, and 9 bases lay outside the gene matches. CDR3 nucleotide sequence: TGCGCCAGCAGCTTAGGGCAGGGGGCGATTTCCGGGGAGCTGTTTTTT. Protein: CASSLGQGAISGELFF. Full variable domain (remainder filled in from reference TRBV5-1 and TRBJ2-2): KAGVTQTPRYLIKTRGQQVTLSCSPISGHRSVSWYQQTPGQGLQFLFEYFSETQRNKGNFPGRFSGRQFSNSRSEMNVSTLELGDSALYLCASSLGQGAISGELFFGEGSRLTVL.

The CDR3 protein is CAISESTPPDEQYF. The CDR3 coding sequence is TGTGCCATCAGTGAGTCGACACCACCGGACGAGCAGTACTTC. This chain uses TRBV10-3 with TRBJ2-7; D gene unclear. Germline lookup yields CDR1 ENHRY and CDR2 SYGVKD. This CDR3 region has 14 residues. The V end lost 0 bases, the J end lost 5 bases, and 11 bases lay between the germline ends.

In its sample, this clone was seen a few times. The chain recombines TRBV5-1 with TRBJ2-2; 7 bases align to TRBD2. The V gene end was trimmed by 4 bases and the J gene end by 5 bases; junction bases not matched to a gene: 8. CDR3 length: 15 residues. The germline V gene has CDR1 SGHRS and CDR2 YFSETQ. CDR3 nucleotide sequence: TGCGCCAGCAGCCAACTAGCGCTCTTAACCGGGGAGCTGTTTTTT. Protein: CASSQLALLTGELFF.

This clone has just a few counts. V is TRBV2 and J is TRBJ1-3; TRBD1 is a possible D gene (6 bases). With 1 base removed from V and 4 bases from J, the gap between germline ends came to 11 bases. Germline CDR1 is SNHLY and CDR2 is FYNNEI. The CDR3 runs to 15 residues. The CDR3 region is CASSEDRVWGNTIYF. For the CDR3, the DNA is TGTGCCAGCAGTGAAGACAGGGTGTGGGGAAACACCATATATTTT.